This T cell receptor beta chain was documented in a study of cytomegalovirus exposure and HLA in healthy donors. General study points: The investigators catalogued 150 or so TCR beta chains as cytomegalovirus-associated. Trimming of TCR beta V- and J-genes showed a link, identified in a later analysis, to a missense DCLRE1C variant.

Amplification used 60 Vbeta primers and 13 Jbeta primers. Sequencing used immunoSEQ multiplex PCR; TCRdb keeps in-frame clones, though not all of them. The sample consists of hundreds of thousands of clones, approximately 80% of them appearing once. With V trimmed by 4 bases and J by 8 bases, 12 bases remained unmatched. The CDR3 totals 17 residues. Germline values: CDR1 SGHDT, CDR2 YYEEEE. This clone showed up just once. The antigen is unknown. The chain uses TRBV5-6 and TRBJ2-5, with 15 nucleotides matching TRBD2. The sequence came from a woman between 40 and 55 years old in good health and CMV-seronegative. Material for sequencing was PBMCs. The DNA for the CDR3 is TGTGCCAGCAGCCCCAGGACTAGCGGGGGGGTATTAACAACCCAGTACTTC. It specifies CASSPRTSGGVLTTQYF.